This T cell receptor (beta chain) comes out of a study of blood T cell repertoires in COVID-19. At the level of the study: Sources were T cells, B-cell-depleted T cells, or PBMCs; the material itself was cDNA or gDNA.

In the source study's methods: Amplification with reference gene primers provided the estimates of nucleated cell counts. Clones were read by immunoSEQ multiplex PCR, and TCRdb kept only the in-frame ones, dropping some. V, J and clone size are taken as reported in that table, and D and trimming were inferred from the DNA itself. The sample has about 140,000 clones; more than 75% are singletons. The sequence was obtained from a man aged 50-59 years who had recovered from COVID-19. The material sequenced was peripheral blood.

The CDR3 here is CASSESTDRGLNEQFF. For the CDR3, the DNA is TGCGCCAGCAGTGAGTCGACGGACAGGGGACTCAATGAGCAGTTCTTC. V usage is TRBV10-2 and J usage is TRBJ2-1; 9 nucleotides line up with TRBD1. This CDR3 is 16 amino acids long. V was clipped by 0 bases and J by 6 bases; unmatched bases: 6. The germline gives CDR1 WSHSY, CDR2 SAAADI.